The clone carrying this T cell receptor beta chain was picked up a small number of times. The sample belongs to a study of OX40 agonist ivuxolimab in advanced cancers. For the study at large: Patients took ivuxolimab, an agonistic anti-OX40 (CD134) antibody. Prior anti-PD-1, anti-PD-L1 or anti-CTLA-4 therapy did not bar entry, and 40% to 45% had some.

CDR1 and CDR2 from the germline V gene are SGHDT and YYEEEE. The length of the CDR3 is 14 residues. Losses at the gene ends were 5 bases for V and 5 bases for J; bases not matched to a gene: 4. Libraries were prepared by immunoSEQ multiplex PCR; TCRdb keeps only in-frame clonotypes and omits some of them. The profile covers about 72,000 clones, with around nine tenths appearing a single time and roughly 6% taken by the ten largest. The receptor's source is an adult with an advanced solid tumor such as melanoma, head and neck, liver or kidney cancer. V and J are TRBV5-6 and TRBJ2-4; 10 bases agree with TRBD1. The material was CD4+ or CD8+ T cells sorted from blood, obtained in a trial of the OX40 agonist ivuxolimab. This CDR3 reads CASSFGTGENIQYF. The CDR3 DNA sequence: TGTGCCAGCAGTTTCGGGACAGGGGAAAACATTCAGTACTTC. Full variable domain (missing parts from reference TRBV5-6 and TRBJ2-4): DAGVTQSPTHLIKTRGQQVTLRCSPKSGHDTVSWYQQALGQGPQFIFQYYEEEERQRGNFPDRFSGHQFPNYSSELNVNALLLGDSALYLCASSFGTGENIQYFGAGTRLSVL.